Listed below are T cell receptor beta chains from one sample, sequenced in a study of PD-L1 blockade in urothelial cancer. Assay: immunoSEQ multiplex PCR; the TCRdb copy retains only in-frame clones and omits some. The repertoire holds just over 50,000 clones, with roughly 80% as singletons. The material sequenced was PBMCs, taken around atezolizumab (anti-PD-L1) treatment. Every receptor here comes from a man between 65 and 85 years old with urothelial cancer. Both conserved end residues are part of each CDR3. The listing skips clone size in some rows; elsewhere it reads once, few, many or a size class.

CDR3aa	abundance	len	v_gene	j_gene
CASSSDRGRGRIPYNEQFF	NA	19	TRBV7-9	TRBJ2-1
CASSLVEGQPQHF	NA	13	TRBV11-3	TRBJ1-5
CSALARAEAFF	NA	11	TRBV20-1	TRBJ1-1
CASSLTWTGGNEQFF	NA	15	TRBV7-3	TRBJ2-1
CASSPGTQRNTEAFF	NA	15	TRBV5-4	TRBJ1-1
CASSQDMGGGVSYNEQFF	NA	18	TRBV4-3	TRBJ2-1
CASSLVKGATTEAFF	NA	15	TRBV7-2	TRBJ1-1
CASSLYEGGYTF	NA	12	TRBV28	TRBJ1-2
CASSVGTGVFEKLFF	NA	15	TRBV6-6	TRBJ1-4
CASSKDRGQWGEQFF	NA	15	TRBV5-1	TRBJ2-1
CASSEAGTSNEQFF	NA	14	TRBV6-1	TRBJ2-1
CASSEQGAGTEAFF	NA	14	TRBV2	TRBJ1-1
CASRSGTSGRDTQYF	NA	15	TRBV27	TRBJ2-3
CASSLGPGFNEQFF	NA	14	TRBV11-3	TRBJ2-1
CASSQSSYEQYF	once	12	TRBV18	TRBJ2-7
CASSLEAGGYEQYF	NA	14	TRBV7-9	TRBJ2-7
CASSPSRRGQNEKLFF	once	16	TRBV19	TRBJ1-4
CASSTGAYSNQPQHF	NA	15	TRBV28	TRBJ1-5
CASSYSDRVFSHEQYF	NA	16	TRBV6-5	TRBJ2-7
CASSGSGTGVWSEQFF	NA	16	TRBV7-8	TRBJ2-1
CATSRAGRSSYEQYF	NA	15	TRBV15	TRBJ2-7
CASSQGGLAEDTQYF	NA	15	TRBV4-2	TRBJ2-3
CASSQWTEAPRLYF	NA	14	TRBV5-1	TRBJ2-5
CASSRLGTTSGETQYF	once	16	TRBV5-5	TRBJ2-5
CASSYSTGIAYEQYF	NA	15	TRBV6-5	TRBJ2-7
CASSEETRRGYTF	many	13	TRBV6-1	TRBJ1-2
CASSHREGREQYF	NA	13	TRBV5-4	TRBJ2-7
CASSPMGLQPQHF	NA	13	TRBV5-1	TRBJ1-5
CASSLKRSLLVSGANVLTF	NA	19	TRBV5-4	TRBJ2-6
CASRPGTGYGYTF	NA	13	TRBV7-2	TRBJ1-2
CASSLQVTNQPQHF	NA	14	TRBV7-2	TRBJ1-5
CASSEARGREKLFF	NA	14	TRBV2	TRBJ1-4
CASSEGEGGRLAAYEQYF	NA	18	TRBV2	TRBJ2-7
CASSDTPRETQYF	NA	13	TRBV2	TRBJ2-5
CASSSTGVANEKLFF	NA	15	TRBV6-5	TRBJ1-4
CASSPGTGGTNEKLFF	NA	16	TRBV18	TRBJ1-4
CASSLTPDRVSYEQYF	NA	16	TRBV5-1	TRBJ2-7
CASKMGDFKETQYF	NA	14	TRBV28	TRBJ2-5
CASSSLRGGQANTGELFF	NA	18	TRBV7-9	TRBJ2-2
CASRGQVSGYEQYF	NA	14	TRBV6-1	TRBJ2-7
CASSPTSGRFPGELFF	once	16	TRBV7-2	TRBJ2-2
CASSNRDNSLYGYTF	NA	15	TRBV25-1	TRBJ1-2
CASSLRAGWSSAGTGELFF	NA	19	TRBV7-3	TRBJ2-2
CASSLGLAGIETQYF	NA	15	TRBV7-9	TRBJ2-5
CATRLGLGGETQYF	few	14	TRBV6-5	TRBJ2-5
CASSFNIATNEKLFF	NA	15	TRBV7-8	TRBJ1-4
CASSLRGRIYGYTF	NA	14	TRBV27	TRBJ1-2
CASSLKQGGETQYF	few	14	TRBV5-1	TRBJ2-5
CASSRWTSGPDLGTDTQYF	once	19	TRBV14	TRBJ2-3
CASSQVDLAGGLHEQYF	NA	17	TRBV4-1	TRBJ2-7
CASSSYRFGANVLTF	NA	15	TRBV5-6	TRBJ2-6
CVRSLPRTGNETQYF	NA	15	TRBV7-5	TRBJ2-5
CASSFQSGKGAYEQFF	NA	16	TRBV7-8	TRBJ2-1
CASSSLVSPSNQPQHF	few	16	TRBV27	TRBJ1-5